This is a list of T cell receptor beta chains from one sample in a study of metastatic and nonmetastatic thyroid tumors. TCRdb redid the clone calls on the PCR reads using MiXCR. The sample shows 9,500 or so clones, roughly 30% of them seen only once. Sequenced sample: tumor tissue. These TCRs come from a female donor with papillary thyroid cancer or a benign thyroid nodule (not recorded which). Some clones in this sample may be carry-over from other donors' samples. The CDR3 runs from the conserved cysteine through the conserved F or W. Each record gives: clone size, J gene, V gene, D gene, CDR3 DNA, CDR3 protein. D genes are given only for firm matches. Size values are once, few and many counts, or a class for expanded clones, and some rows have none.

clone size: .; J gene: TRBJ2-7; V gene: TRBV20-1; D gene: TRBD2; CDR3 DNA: TGCAGTGCTAGAGACCCGACTAGCAACTACGAGCAGTACTTC; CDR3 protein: CSARDPTSNYEQYF
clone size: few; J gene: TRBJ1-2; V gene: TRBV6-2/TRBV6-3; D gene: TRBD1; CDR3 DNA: TGTGCCAGCGGACGAGCGGGGACAGGGAATGGCTACACCTTC; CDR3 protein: CASGRAGTGNGYTF
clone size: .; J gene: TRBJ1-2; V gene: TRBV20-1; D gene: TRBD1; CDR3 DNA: TGCAGTGCTAGAGATCGAGGCTGGACAGGGATTAACTATGGCTACACCTTC; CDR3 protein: CSARDRGWTGINYGYTF
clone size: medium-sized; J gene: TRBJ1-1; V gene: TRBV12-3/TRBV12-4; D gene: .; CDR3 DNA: TGTGCCAGCAGTTTAGATGTTAGGGCCACTGAAGCTTTCTTT; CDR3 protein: CASSLDVRATEAFF
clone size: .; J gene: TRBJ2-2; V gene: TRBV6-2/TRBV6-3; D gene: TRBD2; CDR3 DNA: TGTGCCAGCAGTTACTCTAGGCTAGCGGAGGACACCGGGGAGCTGGTTTTT; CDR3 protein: CASSYSRLAEDTGELVF
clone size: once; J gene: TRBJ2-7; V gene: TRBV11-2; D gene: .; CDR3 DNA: TGTGCCAGCAGCCTTAACTACGAGCAGTACTTC; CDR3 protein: CASSLNYEQYF
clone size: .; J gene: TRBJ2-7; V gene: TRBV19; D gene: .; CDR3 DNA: TGTGCCAGTAGTATAGTTCCAGGGGAAGGTCAGTACTTC; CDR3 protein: CASSIVPGEGQYF
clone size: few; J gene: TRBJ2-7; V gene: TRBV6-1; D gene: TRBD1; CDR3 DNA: TGTGCCAGCAGGACCGGGACAGGGGGCTTCTACGAGCAGTACTTC; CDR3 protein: CASRTGTGGFYEQYF
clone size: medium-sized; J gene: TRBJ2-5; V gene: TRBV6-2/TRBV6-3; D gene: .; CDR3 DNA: TGTGCCAGTAAAGGAGGCAGGGCCCAGTACTTC; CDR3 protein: CASKGGRAQYF
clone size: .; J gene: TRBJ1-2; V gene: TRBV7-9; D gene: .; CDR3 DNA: TGTGCCAGCAGCTTCTCTGCTGGCTACACCTTC; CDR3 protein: CASSFSAGYTF
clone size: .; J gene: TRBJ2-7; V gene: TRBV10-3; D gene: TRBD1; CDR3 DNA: TGTGCTATCAGGACCGGACAGGTTCCCTACGAGCAGTACTTC; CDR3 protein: CAIRTGQVPYEQYF
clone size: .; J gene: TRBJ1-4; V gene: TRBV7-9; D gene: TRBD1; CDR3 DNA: TGTGCCAGCAGCTTAGCGACAGGGGGGAATGAAAAACTGTTTTTT; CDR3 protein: CASSLATGGNEKLFF
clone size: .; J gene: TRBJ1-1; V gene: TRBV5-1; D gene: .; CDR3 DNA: TGCGCCAGCAGCTTGGCAGGGAGTATGGCTGAAGCTTTCTTT; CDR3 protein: CASSLAGSMAEAFF
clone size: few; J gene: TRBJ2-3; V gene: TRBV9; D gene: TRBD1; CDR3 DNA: TGTGCCAGCAGCGCCTGGACAGGGGGGCACACATATACGCAGTATTTT; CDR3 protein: CASSAWTGGHTYTQYF
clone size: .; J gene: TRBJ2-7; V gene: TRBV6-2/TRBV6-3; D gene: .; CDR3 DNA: TGTGCCAGCAGTTATAGGGGGAACGAGCAGTACTTC; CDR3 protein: CASSYRGNEQYF
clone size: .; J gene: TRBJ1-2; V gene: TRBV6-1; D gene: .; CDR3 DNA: TGTGCCAGCAGTGCTCGACAGGTCCCAGGTGGCTATGGCTACACCTTC; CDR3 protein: CASSARQVPGGYGYTF
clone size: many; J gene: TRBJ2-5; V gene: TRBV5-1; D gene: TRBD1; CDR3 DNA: TGCGCCAGCAGCTTGGCCAATGGGGGACAGTCACAAGAGACCCAGTACTTC; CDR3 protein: CASSLANGGQSQETQYF
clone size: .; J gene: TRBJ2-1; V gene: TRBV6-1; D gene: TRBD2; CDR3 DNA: TGTGCCAGCAGTGATTGGGGCGGGAGTTTTATTTATGAGCAGTTCTTC; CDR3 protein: CASSDWGGSFIYEQFF
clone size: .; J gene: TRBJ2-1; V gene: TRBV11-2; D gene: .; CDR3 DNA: TGTGCCAGCAGCCCCCCCCGGGAGTTAGGTGAGCAGTTCTTC; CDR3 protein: CASSPPRELGEQFF
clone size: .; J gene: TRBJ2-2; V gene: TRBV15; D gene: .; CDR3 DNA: TGTGCCACCAGCCGGGGGCGCAGGGGAAACACCGGGGAGCTGTTTTTT; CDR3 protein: CATSRGRRGNTGELFF
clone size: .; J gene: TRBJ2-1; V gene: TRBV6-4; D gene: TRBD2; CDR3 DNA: TGTGCCAGCAGTCTGTATAGCGGGAGGAATGAGCAGTTCTTC; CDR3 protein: CASSLYSGRNEQFF
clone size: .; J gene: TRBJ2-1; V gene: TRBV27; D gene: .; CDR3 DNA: TGTGCCAGCAGTTTGGGGGGCGTGCAGTTCTTC; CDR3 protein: CASSLGGVQFF
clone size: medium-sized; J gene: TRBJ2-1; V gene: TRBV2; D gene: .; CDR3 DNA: TGTGCCAGCAGTGAAGGGGGCTACAATGAGCAGTTCTTC; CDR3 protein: CASSEGGYNEQFF
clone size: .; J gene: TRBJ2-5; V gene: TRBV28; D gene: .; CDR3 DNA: TGTGCCAGCAGTTTAGGGCGGAGGTACCAAGAGACCCAGTACTTC; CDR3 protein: CASSLGRRYQETQYF